This passage covers 30 T cell receptor beta chains from one sample sequenced in a study of cytomegalovirus exposure and HLA in healthy donors. PCR amplification relied on 60 Vbeta primers (plus 13 Jbeta primers). The method was immunoSEQ multiplex PCR; TCRdb's version includes in-frame clones alone and lacks a portion of them. The sample holds about 160,000 clones; 78% are singletons and the top ten take around 7%. Sequenced: PBMCs. The receptor source for this set is a woman in her 40s in good health and CMV-seropositive.

This clone has just one count. The chain combines TRBV19 with TRBJ1-6; the match to TRBD1 covers 9 bases. The CDR3 is 16 amino acids. Germline V lookup: CDR1 LNHDA, CDR2 SQIVND (reference sequence). V shed 5 bases and J 9 bases; nucleotides not matched to a gene: 11. CDR3 DNA sequence: TGTGCCAGTAGTGTTGATCCTGGGACAGGGAGTTCACCCCTCCACTTT. This codes for CASSVDPGTGSSPLHF.

The CDR3 coding sequence is TGTGCCAGCAGAGGGACAGTTCTCCGGGGGGGGACTCTTGCAACTAATGAAAAACTGTTTTTT. This codes for CASRGTVLRGGTLATNEKLFF. The chain couples TRBV7-6 to TRBJ1-4; TRBD1 matches at 7 bases. The V gene's germline CDR1 is SGHVS and CDR2 FNYEAQ. The CDR3 has 21 residues. V lost 6 bases, J lost 0 bases, and 22 bases stayed unmatched.

The chain recombines TRBV7-2 with TRBJ1-2, with 11 positions matching TRBD1. The CDR3 has 14 amino acids. Germline V gene data show CDR1 as SGHTA and CDR2 as FQGNSA. The junction had 6 bases not matched to a gene; V was cut back by 4 bases and J by 8 bases. The CDR3: CASSWGQGVGGYTF. The CDR3 DNA reads as TGTGCCAGCAGCTGGGGACAGGGGGTAGGGGGCTACACCTTC.

This clone came up once. The V gene is TRBV7-2, the J gene TRBJ1-2, with D uncertain. V dropped 4 bases and J dropped 5 bases, with 20 bases sitting between them. The CDR3 covers 16 residues. Germline CDR1 is SGHTA and CDR2 is FQGNSA. This CDR3 reads CASSSEGVGVGYGYTF. CDR3 in DNA: TGTGCCAGCAGCTCGGAGGGAGTAGGAGTGGGGTATGGCTACACCTTC.

This chain connects TRBV19 to TRBJ1-5; tentatively, D is TRBD1 (5 bases). V lost 9 bases, J lost 0 bases, and 12 bases lay in between. This CDR3 region has 14 residues. Germline V gives CDR1 LNHDA, CDR2 SQIVND (reference sequence). CDR3: CASRGRLSNQPQHF. DNA for the CDR3: TGTGCCAGCCGGGGGAGGCTTAGCAATCAGCCCCAGCATTTT.

The genes are TRBV5-1 and TRBJ2-2; the match to TRBD2 covers 9 bases. Germline trimming cut 6 bases from V and 3 bases from J; bases unmatched to any gene: 3. This CDR3 contains 14 residues. Germline loops: CDR1 SGHRS, CDR2 YFSETQ. CDR3 region: CASTVAGDTGELFF. The DNA of the CDR3 is TGCGCCAGCACCGTAGCGGGGGACACCGGGGAGCTGTTTTTT.

The rearrangement links TRBV19 to TRBJ2-3; D not certain. V was shortened by 5 bases and J by 7 bases, with 13 bases between the two germline ends. The CDR3 has 13 residues. CDR1 is LNHDA, CDR2 SQIVND, per germline (reference sequence). The CDR3 sequence is CASSGQVRNTQYF. Here the CDR3 DNA reads TGTGCCAGTAGTGGGCAGGTCAGAAATACGCAGTATTTT.

The CDR3, as DNA: TGTGCCAGCAGCGCCCGACTAGCGGTACGTAATGAGCAGTTCTTC. Its protein is CASSARLAVRNEQFF. V usage is TRBV7-8 and J usage is TRBJ2-1; 9 bases map to TRBD2. Germline V gene data show CDR1 as SGHVS and CDR2 as FQNEAQ. V was clipped by 5 bases and J by 7 bases; unmatched bases: 9. The CDR3 runs to 15 residues.

This clone has just a few counts. The rearrangement links TRBV10-3 to TRBJ1-6; 8 nucleotides line up with TRBD1. V shed 10 bases, J shed 9 bases, and the junction held 5 bases outside the gene matches. Looked up from germline, CDR1 is ENHRY and CDR2 is SYGVKD. The CDR3 consists of 12 residues. The chain's CDR3 is CATRQGSSPLHF. The CDR3 DNA sequence: TGTGCCACACGACAGGGGAGTTCACCCCTCCACTTT.

J is TRBJ2-2 and V is TRBV5-1; 7 positions match TRBD1. The J segment lost 2 bases and the V segment lost 4 bases, leaving 8 bases of the junction unmatched. CDR1 is SGHRS and CDR2 is YFSETQ in the germline V gene. The CDR3 length is 16 residues. In DNA form, the CDR3 reads TGCGCCAGCAGCAAGGGACAGAGTATCAACACCGGGGAGCTGTTTTTT. Protein product: CASSKGQSINTGELFF.

The chain carries TRBV2 and TRBJ1-5, with 9 bases that match TRBD1. The V and J ends lost 5 bases and 3 bases, in that order; junction bases with no gene match: 8. This CDR3 has 16 amino acids. Germline CDR1 is SNHLY and CDR2 is FYNNEI. The CDR3 region has the DNA TGTGCCAGCAGTATTCCCGGGACAGGGCCCAATCAGCCCCAGCATTTT. This encodes CASSIPGTGPNQPQHF.

V gene TRBV28 combines with J gene TRBJ1-5; D unclear. V was pared by 5 bases and J by 5 bases, with 13 bases between. The CDR3 runs 14 residues. The V gene's germline CDR1 is MDHEN and CDR2 SYDVKM. The CDR3 nucleotides are TGTGCCAGCAGTCCGTTACAGAGTGATCAGCCCCAGCATTTT. This encodes CASSPLQSDQPQHF.

This chain uses TRBV30 with TRBJ1-3, with D unclear. V was pared by 2 bases and J by 3 bases, with 17 bases between. Germline values: CDR1 GTSNPN, CDR2 SVGIG (reference sequence). The CDR3 has 16 residues. In DNA, the CDR3 is TGTGCCTGGAGTCCCGTTGTTTCGGGATATGGAAACACCATATATTTT. Its protein product is CAWSPVVSGYGNTIYF.

The rearrangement links TRBV29-1 to TRBJ2-5, with 8 positions matching TRBD2. CDR3 length: 12 residues. Germline CDR1 is SQVTM and CDR2 is ANQGSEA. Trimming took 7 bases from V and 6 from J; bases not matched to a gene: 7. The CDR3 DNA sequence: TGCAGCGCCGACAGCGGGGGAAAGACCCAGTACTTC. It codes for CSADSGGKTQYF.

Of note for this clone: The junction does not match germline at one end; this may be a read error. The gene calls are TRBV30 and TRBJ2-6, with TRBD1 as a possible D gene (5 bases). Germline V lookup: CDR1 GTSNPN, CDR2 SVGIG (reference sequence). The CDR3 is 12 amino acids. The CDR3, as DNA: TGTGCCTGGAGCTCTGGGGCCAACGGCCTGACTTTC. Its protein is CAWSSGANGLTF.

This clone has a single count. This chain links TRBV11-2 with TRBJ2-3, with 12 bases identical to TRBD2. The V gene end was trimmed by 5 bases and the J gene end by 1 base; junction bases not matched to a gene: 4. The CDR3 consists of 16 residues. Per germline, CDR1 SGHAT and CDR2 FQNNGV. The CDR3 DNA follows: TGTGCCAGCAGCGACAGACTAGCGGGGGGCACAGATACGCAGTATTTT. This encodes CASSDRLAGGTDTQYF.

The gene calls are TRBV5-8 and TRBJ1-2; D is perhaps TRBD1 (5 bases). This CDR3 is built from 14 residues. The V end was cut by 0 bases, the J end by 4 bases, with 10 bases between. CDR1 SGHTS and CDR2 YDEGEE come from the germline V gene. The CDR3 loop reads CASSLVAGLYGYTF. The CDR3 DNA reads TGTGCCAGCAGCTTGGTTGCAGGGCTCTATGGCTACACCTTC.

This sequence joins TRBV6-1 and TRBJ2-7; no definite D call. Per germline, CDR1 MNHNS and CDR2 SASEGT. Between the trimmed V and J ends, which lost 6 bases and 0 bases, there was a span of 6 bases. This CDR3 has 12 amino acids. The CDR3, as DNA: TGTGCCAGCAGGACATCCTCCTACGAGCAGTACTTC. Protein sequence: CASRTSSYEQYF.

This clone was observed a single time. This chain connects TRBV7-2 to TRBJ1-2, with D possibly being TRBD1 (5 bases). CDR3 length equals 16 residues. The germline V gene has CDR1 SGHTA and CDR2 FQGNSA. V was pared by 5 bases and J by 7 bases, with 23 bases between. CDR3 sequence: CASSPGGFGNFLGYTF. The CDR3 nucleotides read TGTGCCAGCAGCCCCGGGGGGTTCGGGAATTTTCTTGGCTACACCTTC.

V is TRBV9 and J is TRBJ1-1, with TRBD1 matching 7 bases. Per the germline V gene, CDR1 is SGDLS and CDR2 is YYNGEE. The CDR3 has 14 residues. V dropped 5 bases and J dropped 1; count of bases not matched to a gene: 5. The CDR3 DNA follows: TGTGCCAGCAGTCCAAGACAGGGGAACACTGAAGCTTTCTTT. Its protein product is CASSPRQGNTEAFF.

This clone was detected only a few times. The rearrangement links TRBV5-6 to TRBJ1-2, with 9 bases fitting TRBD1. Germline CDR1 reads SGHDT; CDR2 reads YYEEEE. This CDR3 has 16 amino acids. V was pared by 4 bases and J by 3 bases, with 10 bases of the junction left unmatched. The CDR3 here is CASSTRQGGYHYGYTF. The DNA for the CDR3 is TGTGCCAGCAGCACCCGACAGGGGGGTTATCACTATGGCTACACCTTC. Together with reference TRBV5-6 and TRBJ1-2, the CDR3 gives the full variable domain: DAGVTQSPTHLIKTRGQQVTLRCSPKSGHDTVSWYQQALGQGPQFIFQYYEEEERQRGNFPDRFSGHQFPNYSSELNVNALLLGDSALYLCASSTRQGGYHYGYTFGSGTRLTVV.

About this clone itself: At one end, the junction sequence differs from germline, possibly due to a read error. The chain combines TRBV30 with TRBJ2-6; a possible D gene is TRBD1 (5 bases). From germline, CDR1 is GTSNPN and CDR2 SVGIG (reference sequence). The CDR3 consists of 12 residues. The CDR3 DNA follows: TGTTGCCTCAGAAGTGGGGCCAACGGCCTGACTTTC. It specifies CCLRSGANGLTF. Full variable domain (outside the CDR3, taken from reference TRBV30 and TRBJ2-6): SQTIHQWPATLVQPVGSPLSLECTVEGTSNPNLYWYRQAAGRGLQLLFYSVGIGQISSEVPQNLSASRPQDRQFILSSKKLLLSDSGFYLCCLRSGANGLTFGAGSRLTVL.

The gene calls are TRBV15 and TRBJ2-1; 8 bases line up with TRBD2. From germline, CDR1 is LNHNV and CDR2 YYDKDF (reference sequence). The CDR3 extends over 15 amino acids. V trimming: 3 bases; J trimming: 8 bases; junction bases outside the gene matches: 9. CDR3 residues: CATSSGGASWDEQFF. DNA for the CDR3: TGTGCCACCAGCAGCGGGGGGGCTAGTTGGGATGAGCAGTTCTTC.

V is TRBV11-2 and J is TRBJ1-6; D may be TRBD1 (6 bases). Germline CDR1 SGHAT, CDR2 FQNNGV. The CDR3 is made up of 14 amino acids. V was trimmed by 5 bases and J by 14 bases, leaving 19 bases between them. CDR3 residues: CASSPIQTGWTLHF. The DNA for the CDR3 is TGTGCCAGCAGCCCAATCCAGACAGGATGGACCCTCCACTTT.

The chain uses TRBV7-3 and TRBJ1-1; no definite D call. V was shortened by 0 bases and J by 4 bases, with 9 bases between the two germline ends. The CDR3 contains 14 residues. The germline CDR1 and CDR2 sequences are SGHTA and FQGTGA. CDR3 DNA: TGTGCCAGCAGCTTAACCAGGCAGAGCACTGAAGCTTTCTTT. Its protein is CASSLTRQSTEAFF.

The chain uses TRBV5-5 and TRBJ1-2; D gene uncertain. Trimming stripped 2 bases from V and 4 bases from J, with 12 bases between. Germline values: CDR1 SGHKS, CDR2 YYEKEE (reference sequence). CDR3 length: 14 residues. CDR3 DNA sequence: TGTGCCAGCAGCTTCACGGGGTCACCCTATGGCTACACCTTC. Its translation: CASSFTGSPYGYTF.

The V and J genes are TRBV29-1 and TRBJ2-1; tentatively, D is TRBD1 (5 bases). With 5 bases removed from V and 6 bases from J, the gap between germline ends came to 11 bases. The CDR3 length is 12 residues. Germline CDR1 SQVTM, CDR2 ANQGSEA. The CDR3 region is CSVSRAVNEQFF. CDR3 bases: TGCAGCGTTTCCAGGGCCGTCAATGAGCAGTTCTTC.

The chain recombines TRBV27 with TRBJ2-5; tentatively, D is TRBD1 (5 bases). The J call may be faulty, since TRBJ2-7 better matches the DNA end. Germline lookup yields CDR1 MNHEY and CDR2 SMNVEV (reference sequence). This CDR3 is 15 amino acids long. CDR3 nucleotide sequence: TGTGCCAGCAGTTTAGAAAGGGGAAGAACCTACGAGCAGTACTTC. This codes for CASSLERGRTYEQYF.

This clone was seen more than once but under ten times. The V call is TRBV7-6, the J call TRBJ1-6, with TRBD1 as a possible D gene (6 bases). CDR1 and CDR2 from the germline V gene are SGHVS and FNYEAQ. Trimming left V 6 bases short and J 0 bases short, with 15 bases between. The CDR3 length is 17 residues. The CDR3 sequence: CASSRAQGLSYNSPLHF. CDR3 nucleotides: TGTGCCAGCAGTCGTGCACAGGGCCTCTCCTATAATTCACCCCTCCACTTT.

The J gene is TRBJ1-1, the V gene TRBV18, with D perhaps matching TRBD1 (6 bases). Trimming stripped 5 bases from V and 1 base from J, with 8 bases between. Per germline, CDR1 KGHSH and CDR2 LQKENI. This CDR3 comprises 13 residues. DNA for the CDR3: TGTGCCAGCTCAAGGGACACGAACACTGAAGCTTTCTTT. Translation: CASSRDTNTEAFF.